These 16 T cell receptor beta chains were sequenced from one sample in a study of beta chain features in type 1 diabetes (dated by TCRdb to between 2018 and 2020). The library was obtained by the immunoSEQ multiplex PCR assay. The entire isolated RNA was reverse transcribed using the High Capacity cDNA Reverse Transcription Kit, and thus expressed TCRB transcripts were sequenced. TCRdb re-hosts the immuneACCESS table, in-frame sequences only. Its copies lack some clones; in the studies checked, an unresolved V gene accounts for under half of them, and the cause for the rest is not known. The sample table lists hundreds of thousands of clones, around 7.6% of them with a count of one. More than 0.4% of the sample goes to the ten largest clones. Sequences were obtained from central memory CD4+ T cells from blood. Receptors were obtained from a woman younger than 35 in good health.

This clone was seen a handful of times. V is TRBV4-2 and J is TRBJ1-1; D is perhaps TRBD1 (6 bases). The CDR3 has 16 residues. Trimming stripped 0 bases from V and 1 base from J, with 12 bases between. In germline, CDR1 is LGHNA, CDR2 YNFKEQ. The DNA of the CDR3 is TGTGCCAGCAGCCAAGATGGGGGCCGGGGGAACACTGAAGCTTTCTTT. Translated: CASSQDGGRGNTEAFF.

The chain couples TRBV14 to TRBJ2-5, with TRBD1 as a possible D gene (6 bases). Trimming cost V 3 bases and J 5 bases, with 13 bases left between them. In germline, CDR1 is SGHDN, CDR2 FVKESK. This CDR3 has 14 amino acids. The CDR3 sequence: CASSQGALFETQYF. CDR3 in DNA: TGTGCCAGCAGCCAGGGGGCCTTATTCGAGACCCAGTACTTC.

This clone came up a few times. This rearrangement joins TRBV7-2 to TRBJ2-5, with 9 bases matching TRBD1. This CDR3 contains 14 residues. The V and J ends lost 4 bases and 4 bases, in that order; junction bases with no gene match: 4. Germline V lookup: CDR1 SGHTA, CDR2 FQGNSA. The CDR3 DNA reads TGTGCCAGCAGCTGGGGGACAGGGAGAGAGACCCAGTACTTC. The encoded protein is CASSWGTGRETQYF.

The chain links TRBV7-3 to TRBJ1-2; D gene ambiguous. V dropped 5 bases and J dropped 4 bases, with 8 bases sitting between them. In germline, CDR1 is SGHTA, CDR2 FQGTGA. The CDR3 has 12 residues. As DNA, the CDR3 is TGTGCCAGCAGCCGGACGGGCTATGGCTACACCTTC. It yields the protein CASSRTGYGYTF.

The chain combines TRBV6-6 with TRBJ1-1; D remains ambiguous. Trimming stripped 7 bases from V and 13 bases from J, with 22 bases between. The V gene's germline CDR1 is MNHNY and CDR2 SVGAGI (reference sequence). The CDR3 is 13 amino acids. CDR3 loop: CASTPSLSMRVFF. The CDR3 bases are TGTGCCAGCACCCCGTCTCTCTCCATGCGTGTTTTCTTT.

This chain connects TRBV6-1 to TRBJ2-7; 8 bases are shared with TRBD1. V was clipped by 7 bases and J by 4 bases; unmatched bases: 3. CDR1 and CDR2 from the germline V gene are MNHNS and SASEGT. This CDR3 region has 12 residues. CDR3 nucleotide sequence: TGTGCCAGCAAGACAGGGGCGTACGAGCAGTACTTC. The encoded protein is CASKTGAYEQYF.

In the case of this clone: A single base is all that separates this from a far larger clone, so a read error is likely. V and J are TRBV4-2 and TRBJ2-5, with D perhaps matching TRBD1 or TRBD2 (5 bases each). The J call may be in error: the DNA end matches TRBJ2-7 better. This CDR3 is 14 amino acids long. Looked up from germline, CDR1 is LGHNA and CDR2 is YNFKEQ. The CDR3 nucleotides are TGTGCCAGCAGCCAAGATGGGTTGGGGGTCGAGCAGTACTTC. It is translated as CASSQDGLGVEQYF.

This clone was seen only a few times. Here the CDR3 DNA reads TGTGCCAGCAGCGTAGGCCCGCTCGGCAATGAAGCTTTCTTT. This sequence encodes CASSVGPLGNEAFF. The chain has TRBV9 and TRBJ1-1; D is undetermined. Deletions cut 0 bases from V and 7 bases from J, with 13 bases between. Germline V CDR1 and CDR2: SGDLS, YYNGEE. CDR3 length: 14 amino acids.

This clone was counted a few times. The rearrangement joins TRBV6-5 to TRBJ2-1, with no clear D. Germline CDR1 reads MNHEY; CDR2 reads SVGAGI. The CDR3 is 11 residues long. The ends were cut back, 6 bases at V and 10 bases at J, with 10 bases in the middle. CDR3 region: CASSITREQFF. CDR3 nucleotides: TGTGCCAGCAGCATTACGAGGGAGCAGTTCTTC.

The CDR3 is CASALGGLAGGNEQFF. The DNA for the CDR3 is TGTGCCAGCGCCCTTGGGGGCCTAGCGGGAGGTAATGAGCAGTTCTTC. The chain carries TRBV11-2 and TRBJ2-1; TRBD2 matches 11 bases. The CDR3 has 16 residues. V shed 8 bases and J 7 bases; nucleotides not matched to a gene: 13. CDR1 is SGHAT, CDR2 FQNNGV, per germline.

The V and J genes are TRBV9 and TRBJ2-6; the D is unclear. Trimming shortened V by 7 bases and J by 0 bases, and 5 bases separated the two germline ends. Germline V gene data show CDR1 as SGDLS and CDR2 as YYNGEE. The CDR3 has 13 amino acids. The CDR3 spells CASRTSGANVLTF. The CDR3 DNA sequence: TGTGCCAGCCGGACCTCTGGGGCCAACGTCCTGACTTTC.

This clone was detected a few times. CDR3 region: CASSSQPLGGELFF. CDR3 in DNA: TGCGCCAGCAGCTCACAACCTCTGGGCGGGGAGCTGTTTTTT. The V call is TRBV5-1, the J call TRBJ2-2; D gene ambiguous. V shed 3 bases and J shed 7 bases, with 13 bases lying between them. Germline V gene data show CDR1 as SGHRS and CDR2 as YFSETQ. The CDR3 consists of 14 residues.

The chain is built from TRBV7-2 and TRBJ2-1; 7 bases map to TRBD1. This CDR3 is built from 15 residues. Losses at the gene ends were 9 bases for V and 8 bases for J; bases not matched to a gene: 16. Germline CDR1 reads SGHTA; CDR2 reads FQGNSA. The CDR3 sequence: CASSWQTGTDHEQFF. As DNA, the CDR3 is TGTGCCAGTTCATGGCAGACAGGGACAGACCATGAGCAGTTCTTC.

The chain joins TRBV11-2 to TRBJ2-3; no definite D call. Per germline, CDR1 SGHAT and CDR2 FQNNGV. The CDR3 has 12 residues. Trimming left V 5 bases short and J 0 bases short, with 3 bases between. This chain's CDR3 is CASSESTDTQYF. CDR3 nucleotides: TGTGCCAGCAGCGAGAGCACAGATACGCAGTATTTT.

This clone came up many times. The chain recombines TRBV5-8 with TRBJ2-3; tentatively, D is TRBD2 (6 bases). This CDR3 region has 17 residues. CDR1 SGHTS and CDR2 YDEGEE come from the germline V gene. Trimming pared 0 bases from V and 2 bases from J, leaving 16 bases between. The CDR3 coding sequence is TGTGCCAGCAGCTTGGCCATCGGGGGAACGTACACAGATACGCAGTATTTT. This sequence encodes CASSLAIGGTYTDTQYF.

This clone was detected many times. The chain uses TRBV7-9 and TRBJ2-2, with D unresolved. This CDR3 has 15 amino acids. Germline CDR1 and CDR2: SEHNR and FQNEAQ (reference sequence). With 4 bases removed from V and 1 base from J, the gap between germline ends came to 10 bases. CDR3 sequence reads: CASSSLPGNTGELFF. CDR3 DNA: TGTGCCAGCAGCTCCCTTCCGGGGAACACCGGGGAGCTGTTTTTT.